The entry that follows covers one T cell receptor beta chain sequence. Its matching antigen is unknown. Repertoires were generated with immunoSEQ multiplex PCR, while TCRdb's copy carries only in-frame clones and drops some. The data show about 320,000 clones, with about 85% seen just once and approximately 2% held by the top ten. V was shortened by 2 bases and J by 0 bases, with 16 bases between the two germline ends. The CDR3 is 18 amino acids. From germline, CDR1 is KGHDR and CDR2 SFDVKD. The sample originates from a study of Ad26.COV2.S vaccination and SARS-CoV-2 variants. On the study more broadly: Intramuscularly, Ad26.COV2.S was given either once or twice, 56 days apart.

Findings and caveats of the study: Post-vaccination breadth of spike-specific CD8+ and CD4+ T cell responses was reportedly substantial. TCR breadth and depth estimates may have understated total T cell responses.

Treatment here: around 19 received Ad26.COV2.S at low or high dose, single or two shots; roughly 5 received placebo; per-sample allocation not given. Following the first vaccine or placebo injection, samples were taken on day 63. Within Boston, the person who donated was an adult of 18-55 years. Specimen: peripheral blood, collected in a trial of Ad26.COV2.S vaccine versus placebo. The V call is TRBV24-1, the J call TRBJ2-1, with a weak D call TRBD2 (6 bases). This clonotype was sampled from a person aged 18-65 years who received the Ad26.COV2.S COVID-19 vaccine or a placebo. CDR3 nucleotide sequence: TGTGCCACCAGTGATTGGAGGAGTGGGGGGATCTCCTACAATGAGCAGTTCTTC. Translating gives CATSDWRSGGISYNEQFF.